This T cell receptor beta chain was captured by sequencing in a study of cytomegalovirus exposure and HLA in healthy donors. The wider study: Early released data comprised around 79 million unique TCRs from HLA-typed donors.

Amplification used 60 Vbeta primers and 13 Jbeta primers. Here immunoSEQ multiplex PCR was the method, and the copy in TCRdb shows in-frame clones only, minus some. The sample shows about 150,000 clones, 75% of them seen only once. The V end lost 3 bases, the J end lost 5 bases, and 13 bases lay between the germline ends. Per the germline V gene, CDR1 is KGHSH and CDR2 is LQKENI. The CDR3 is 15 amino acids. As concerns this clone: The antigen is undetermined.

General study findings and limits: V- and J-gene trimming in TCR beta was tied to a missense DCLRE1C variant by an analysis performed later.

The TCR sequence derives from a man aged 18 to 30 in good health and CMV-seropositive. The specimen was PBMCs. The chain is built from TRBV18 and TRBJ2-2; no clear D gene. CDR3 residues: CASSPVPLSTGELFF. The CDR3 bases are TGTGCCAGCTCACCTGTGCCTCTCAGTACCGGGGAGCTGTTTTTT.